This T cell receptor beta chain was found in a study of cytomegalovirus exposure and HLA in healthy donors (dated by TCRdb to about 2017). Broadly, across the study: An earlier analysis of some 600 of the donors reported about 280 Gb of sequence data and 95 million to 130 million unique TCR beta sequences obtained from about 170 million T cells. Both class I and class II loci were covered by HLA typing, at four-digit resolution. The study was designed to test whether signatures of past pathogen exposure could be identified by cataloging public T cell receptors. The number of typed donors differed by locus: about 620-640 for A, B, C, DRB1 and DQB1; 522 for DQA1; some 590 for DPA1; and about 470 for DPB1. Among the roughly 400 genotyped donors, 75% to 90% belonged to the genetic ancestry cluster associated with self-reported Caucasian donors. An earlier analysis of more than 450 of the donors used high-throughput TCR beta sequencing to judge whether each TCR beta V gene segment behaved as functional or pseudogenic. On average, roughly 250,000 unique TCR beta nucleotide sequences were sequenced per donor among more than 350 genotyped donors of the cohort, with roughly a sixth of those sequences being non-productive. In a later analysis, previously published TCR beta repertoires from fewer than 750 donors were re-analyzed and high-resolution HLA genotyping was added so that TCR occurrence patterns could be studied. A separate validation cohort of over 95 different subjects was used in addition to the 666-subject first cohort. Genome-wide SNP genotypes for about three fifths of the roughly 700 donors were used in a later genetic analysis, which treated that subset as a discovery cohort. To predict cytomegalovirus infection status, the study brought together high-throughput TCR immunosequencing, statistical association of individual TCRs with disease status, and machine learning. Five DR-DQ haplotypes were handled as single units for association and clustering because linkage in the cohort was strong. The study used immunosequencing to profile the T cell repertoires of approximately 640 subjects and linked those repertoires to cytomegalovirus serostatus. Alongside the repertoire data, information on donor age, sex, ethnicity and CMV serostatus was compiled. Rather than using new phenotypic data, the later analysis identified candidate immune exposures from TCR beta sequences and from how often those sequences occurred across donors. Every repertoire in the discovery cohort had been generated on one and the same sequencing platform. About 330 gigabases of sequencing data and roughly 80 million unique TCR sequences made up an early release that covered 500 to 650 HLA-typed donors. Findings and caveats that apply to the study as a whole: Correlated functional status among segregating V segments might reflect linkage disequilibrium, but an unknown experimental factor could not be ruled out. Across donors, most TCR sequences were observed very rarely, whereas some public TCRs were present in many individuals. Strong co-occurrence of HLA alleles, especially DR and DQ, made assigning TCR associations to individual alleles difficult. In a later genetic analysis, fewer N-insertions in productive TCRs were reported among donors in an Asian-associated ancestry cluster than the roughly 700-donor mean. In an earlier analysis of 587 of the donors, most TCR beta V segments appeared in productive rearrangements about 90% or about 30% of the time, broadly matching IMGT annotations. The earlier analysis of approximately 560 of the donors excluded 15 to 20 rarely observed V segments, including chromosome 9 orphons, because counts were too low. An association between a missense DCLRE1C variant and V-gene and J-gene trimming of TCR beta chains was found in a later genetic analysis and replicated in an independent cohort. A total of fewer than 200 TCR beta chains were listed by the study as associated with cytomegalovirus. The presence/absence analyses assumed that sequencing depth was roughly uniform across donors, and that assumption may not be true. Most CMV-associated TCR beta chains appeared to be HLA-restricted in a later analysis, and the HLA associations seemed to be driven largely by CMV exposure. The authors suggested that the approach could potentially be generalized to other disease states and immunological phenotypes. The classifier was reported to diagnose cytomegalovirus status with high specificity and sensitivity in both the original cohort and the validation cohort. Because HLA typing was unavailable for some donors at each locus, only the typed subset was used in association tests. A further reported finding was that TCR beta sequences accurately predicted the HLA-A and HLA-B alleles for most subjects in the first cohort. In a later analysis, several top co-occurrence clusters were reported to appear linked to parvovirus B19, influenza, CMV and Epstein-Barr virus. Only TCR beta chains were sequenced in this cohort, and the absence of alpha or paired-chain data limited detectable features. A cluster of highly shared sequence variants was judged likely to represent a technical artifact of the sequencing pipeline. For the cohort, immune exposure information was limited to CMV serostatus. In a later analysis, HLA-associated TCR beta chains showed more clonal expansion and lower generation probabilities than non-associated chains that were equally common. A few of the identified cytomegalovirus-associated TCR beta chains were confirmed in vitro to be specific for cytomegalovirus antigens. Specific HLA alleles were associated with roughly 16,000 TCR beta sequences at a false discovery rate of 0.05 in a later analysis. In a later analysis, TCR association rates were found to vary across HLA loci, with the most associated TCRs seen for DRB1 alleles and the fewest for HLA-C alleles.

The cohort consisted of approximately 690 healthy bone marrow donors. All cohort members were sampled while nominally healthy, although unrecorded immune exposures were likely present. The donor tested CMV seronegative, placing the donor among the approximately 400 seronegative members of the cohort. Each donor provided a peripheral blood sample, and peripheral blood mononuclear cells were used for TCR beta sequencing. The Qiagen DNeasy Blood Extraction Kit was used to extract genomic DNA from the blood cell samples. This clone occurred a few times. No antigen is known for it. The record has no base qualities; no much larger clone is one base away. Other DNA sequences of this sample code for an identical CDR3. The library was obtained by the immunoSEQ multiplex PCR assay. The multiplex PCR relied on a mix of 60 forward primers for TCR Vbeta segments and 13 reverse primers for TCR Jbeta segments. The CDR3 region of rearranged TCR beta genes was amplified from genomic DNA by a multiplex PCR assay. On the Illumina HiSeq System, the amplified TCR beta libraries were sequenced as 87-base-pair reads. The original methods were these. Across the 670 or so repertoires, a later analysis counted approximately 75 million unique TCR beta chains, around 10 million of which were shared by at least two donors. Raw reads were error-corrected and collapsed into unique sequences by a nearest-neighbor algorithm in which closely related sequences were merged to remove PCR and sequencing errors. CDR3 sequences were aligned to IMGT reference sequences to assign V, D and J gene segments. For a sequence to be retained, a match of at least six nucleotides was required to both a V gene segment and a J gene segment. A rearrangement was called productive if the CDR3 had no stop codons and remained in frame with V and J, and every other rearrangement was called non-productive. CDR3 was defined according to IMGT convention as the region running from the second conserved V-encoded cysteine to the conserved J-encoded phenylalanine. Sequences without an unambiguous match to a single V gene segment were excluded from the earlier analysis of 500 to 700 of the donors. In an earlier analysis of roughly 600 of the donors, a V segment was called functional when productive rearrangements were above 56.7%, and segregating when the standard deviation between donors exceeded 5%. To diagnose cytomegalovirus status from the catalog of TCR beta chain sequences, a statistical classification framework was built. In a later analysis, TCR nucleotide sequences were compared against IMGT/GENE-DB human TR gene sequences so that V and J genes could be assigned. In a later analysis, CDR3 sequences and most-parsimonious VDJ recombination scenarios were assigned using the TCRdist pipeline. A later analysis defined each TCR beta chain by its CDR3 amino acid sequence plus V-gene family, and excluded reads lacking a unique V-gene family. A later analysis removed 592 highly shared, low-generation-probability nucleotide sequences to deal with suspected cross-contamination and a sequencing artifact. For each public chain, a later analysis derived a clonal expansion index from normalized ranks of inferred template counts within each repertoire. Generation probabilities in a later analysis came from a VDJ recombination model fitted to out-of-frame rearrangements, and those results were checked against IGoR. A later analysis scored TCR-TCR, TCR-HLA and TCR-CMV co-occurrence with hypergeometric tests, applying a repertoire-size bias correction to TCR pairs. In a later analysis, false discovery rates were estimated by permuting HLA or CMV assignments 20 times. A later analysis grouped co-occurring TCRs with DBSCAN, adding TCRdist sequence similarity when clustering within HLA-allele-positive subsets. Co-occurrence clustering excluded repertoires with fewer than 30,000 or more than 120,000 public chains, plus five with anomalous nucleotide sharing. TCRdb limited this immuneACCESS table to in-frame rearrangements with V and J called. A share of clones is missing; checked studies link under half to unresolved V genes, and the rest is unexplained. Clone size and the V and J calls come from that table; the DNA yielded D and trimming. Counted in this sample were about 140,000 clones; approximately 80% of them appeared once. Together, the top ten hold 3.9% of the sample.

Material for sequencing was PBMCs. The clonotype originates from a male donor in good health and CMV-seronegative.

CDR3 loop: CASSERGSTDTQYF. The DNA sequence follows: TGTGCCAGCAGCGAGCGGGGGAGCACAGATACGCAGTATTTT. The sequence joins TRBV6-1 to TRBJ2-3; 8 junctional bases match TRBD2. CDR1 MNHNS and CDR2 SASEGT are derived from the germline V gene. From the cysteine up to the phenylalanine, the CDR3 has a length of 14 residues. Of all the DNA, just the CDR3 is kept, 42 bases in frame from base 1. Trimming accounts for 6 bases at V and 0 bases at J, while the number of junction bases matched to no gene is 2.